The 19 T cell receptor beta chains presented below share a single source sample, sequenced in a study of T-cell reconstitution after alpha-beta-depleted transplantation in children. It was with unique molecular identifiers that the TCRbeta library was prepared. TCRdb reprocessed the PCR reads with MiXCR, giving one entry per CDR3 protein. The sample carries almost 500,000 distinct CDR3 sequences, around 12% recorded once. The specimen comprised PBMCs from the stem cell graft donor, sampled from the stem cell graft. The receptors here all came from a human donor who donated a stem cell graft to a child with combined immunodeficiency.

V is TRBV7-8 and J is TRBJ1-2; D is undetermined. The germline gives CDR1 SGHVS, CDR2 FQNEAQ. The CDR3 has 15 amino acids. Trimming removed 5 bases from V and 0 bases from J, with 13 bases in between. CDR3 sequence: CASSPLREANYGYTF. The CDR3 nucleotides read TGTGCCAGCAGCCCCCTACGCGAAGCTAACTATGGCTACACCTTC.

In this sample, this clonotype turned up many times. The chain links TRBV6-2 or TRBV6-3 to TRBJ2-7; a possible D gene is TRBD2 (5 bases). Deletions cut 0 bases from V and 3 bases from J, with 12 bases between. CDR1 and CDR2 (germline): MNHEY, SVGEGT. There are 15 residues in the CDR3. As DNA, the CDR3 is TGTGCCAGCAGTTACTCGATGCCTAGCAGCTACGAGCAGTACTTC. It translates to CASSYSMPSSYEQYF.

The rearrangement uses TRBV3-1 and TRBJ2-1; 12 bases match TRBD2. This CDR3 spans 15 amino acids. Germline loops: CDR1 LGHDT, CDR2 YNNKEL (reference sequence). The V and J ends lost 3 bases and 3 bases, in that order; junction bases with no gene match: 0. The CDR3 protein is CASSQTSGGYNEQFF. The DNA for the CDR3 is TGTGCCAGCAGCCAGACTAGCGGGGGCTACAATGAGCAGTTCTTC.

In this sample, this clonotype turned up a few times. The chain links TRBV20-1 to TRBJ2-6, with 10 bases fitting TRBD1. The V gene's germline CDR1 is DFQATT and CDR2 SNEGSKA (reference sequence). V gave up 6 bases and J gave up 4 bases; unmatched junction bases: 6. This CDR3 region has 15 residues. The CDR3 sequence is CSARDRGWGANVLTF. In DNA, the CDR3 is TGCAGTGCAAGGGACAGGGGTTGGGGGGCCAACGTCCTGACTTTC.

V is TRBV29-1 and J is TRBJ2-7; 13 positions match TRBD2. Germline V gives CDR1 SQVTM, CDR2 ANQGSEA. This CDR3 contains 16 residues. The V segment lost 4 bases and the J segment 0 bases; nucleotides outside the gene matches: 6. Here the CDR3 reads CSVAGTSGIGSYEQYF. The CDR3 bases are TGCAGCGTTGCGGGGACTAGCGGGATCGGCTCCTACGAGCAGTACTTC.

The genes are TRBV2 and TRBJ1-2; TRBD1 matches 11 bases. The CDR3 has 15 residues. V shed 5 bases and J 8 bases; nucleotides not matched to a gene: 10. The germline V gene encodes CDR1 SNHLY and CDR2 FYNNEI. The chain's CDR3 is CASSWPGQGVEGYTF. In DNA form, the CDR3 reads TGTGCCAGCAGTTGGCCGGGACAGGGGGTGGAAGGCTACACCTTC.

This clonotype was seen repeatedly, ten times or more. The V and J genes are TRBV4-3 and TRBJ2-5, with D maybe TRBD2 (6 bases). The ends were cut back, 4 bases at V and 4 bases at J, with 16 bases in the middle. This CDR3 region has 15 residues. The V gene's germline CDR1 is LGHNA and CDR2 YSLEER. CDR3 DNA sequence: TGCGCCAGCAGCCGGGGGAGTCGGGGAGGAGAGACCCAGTACTTC. It specifies CASSRGSRGGETQYF.

This clonotype was observed a handful of times. CDR3 DNA: TGTGCCAGCTCCGGACGGACCTCTGGAAACACCATATATTTT. Residues: CASSGRTSGNTIYF. The chain joins TRBV12-3 or TRBV12-4 to TRBJ1-3; D is ambiguous. The length of the CDR3 is 14 residues. The V end lost 8 bases, the J end lost 0 bases, and 11 bases lay between the germline ends.

The rearrangement uses TRBV20-1 and TRBJ1-4; 7 bases align to TRBD1. The CDR3 consists of 15 residues. V gave up 3 bases and J gave up 4 bases; unmatched junction bases: 8. Germline V gives CDR1 DFQATT, CDR2 SNEGSKA (reference sequence). CDR3 nucleotides: TGCAGTGCTAGCGTAGGGACAGATAGTAATGAAAAACTGTTTTTT. Translating gives CSASVGTDSNEKLFF.

This clonotype was seen at least ten times. The J gene is TRBJ2-3, the V gene TRBV7-2; tentative D call: TRBD2 (6 bases). Per the germline V gene, CDR1 is SGHTA and CDR2 is FQGNSA. The CDR3 contains 15 residues. Trimming removed 5 bases at V and 0 bases at J, with 12 bases between. CDR3 nucleotides: TGTGCCAGCAGCCGCATGGGGAGGAGCACAGATACGCAGTATTTT. This codes for CASSRMGRSTDTQYF.

This clonotype was picked up a small number of times. The rearrangement uses TRBV6-1 and TRBJ2-1; 15 bases fit TRBD2. The CDR3 extends over 16 amino acids. V gave up 6 bases and J gave up 2 bases; unmatched junction bases: 2. From germline, CDR1 is MNHNS and CDR2 SASEGT. CDR3 in DNA: TGTGCCAGCAGCGGACTAGCGGGGGGGGCCTACAATGAGCAGTTCTTC. This gives the protein CASSGLAGGAYNEQFF.

The chain has TRBV15 and TRBJ1-2, with D tentatively TRBD1 (6 bases). Germline V CDR1 and CDR2: LNHNV, YYDKDF (reference sequence). Trimming took off 8 bases at V and 2 bases at J, with 12 bases between the two ends. CDR3 length: 13 amino acids. CDR3 loop: CATGGGRNYGYTF. The CDR3 nucleotides read TGTGCCACCGGAGGGGGGAGGAACTATGGCTACACCTTC.

This clonotype was picked up many times. The chain is built from TRBV24-1 and TRBJ2-3; no reliable D call. Germline V lookup: CDR1 KGHDR, CDR2 SFDVKD. V was shortened by 3 bases and J by 3 bases, with 3 bases between the two germline ends. This CDR3 has 12 residues. The CDR3 region is CATSDGTDTQYF. CDR3 bases: TGTGCCACCAGTGATGGGACAGATACGCAGTATTTT.

This clonotype was picked up many times. The V gene is TRBV7-2, the J gene TRBJ2-3, with D possibly matching TRBD1 (5 bases). Germline assignment: CDR1 SGHTA and CDR2 FQGNSA. The length of the CDR3 is 13 residues. V lost 5 bases and J 3 bases, leaving 9 bases between the germline ends. CDR3 protein: CASSPDRTDTQYF. In DNA form, the CDR3 reads TGTGCCAGCAGCCCCGACAGAACAGATACGCAGTATTTT.

This clonotype was picked up one time. This CDR3 reads CASKWGTGELFF. The CDR3 DNA sequence: TGTGCCAGCAAGTGGGGAACCGGGGAGCTGTTTTTT. The gene calls are TRBV28 and TRBJ2-2; no definite D call. Germline V gene lookup returns CDR1 MDHEN and CDR2 SYDVKM. This CDR3 has 12 residues. Trimming cost V 7 bases and J 5 bases, with 8 bases left between them. The whole variable domain, filled in from reference TRBV28 and TRBJ2-2, reads DVKVTQSSRYLVKRTGEKVFLECVQDMDHENMFWYRQDPGLGLRLIYFSYDVKMKEKGDIPEGYSVSREKKERFSLILESASTNQTSMYLCASKWGTGELFFGEGSRLTVL.

This clonotype was observed many times. This chain connects TRBV15 to TRBJ2-3; D remains ambiguous. The CDR3 extends over 15 amino acids. With 3 bases removed from V and 2 bases from J, the gap between germline ends came to 12 bases. The V gene's germline CDR1 is LNHNV and CDR2 YYDKDF (reference sequence). CDR3 DNA: TGTGCCACCAGCAGCGCACTTCCGAACACAGATACGCAGTATTTT. Translation gives CATSSALPNTDTQYF.

This clonotype showed up just a few times. This sequence joins TRBV5-1 and TRBJ2-3, with TRBD2 matching 10 bases. Germline V CDR1 and CDR2: SGHRS, YFSETQ. V shed 3 bases, J shed 8 bases, and the junction held 9 bases outside the gene matches. The length of the CDR3 is 15 residues. The chain's CDR3 is CASSSTEGLASTQYF. The CDR3 bases are TGCGCCAGCAGCTCCACGGAGGGACTAGCGAGTACGCAGTATTTT. Filled out from reference TRBV5-1 and TRBJ2-3, the complete variable domain reads KAGVTQTPRYLIKTRGQQVTLSCSPISGHRSVSWYQQTPGQGLQFLFEYFSETQRNKGNFPGRFSGRQFSNSRSEMNVSTLELGDSALYLCASSSTEGLASTQYFGPGTRLTVL.

The rearrangement uses TRBV20-1 and TRBJ2-5; D may be TRBD2 (6 bases). The CDR3 spans 14 residues. CDR1 and CDR2 from the germline V gene are DFQATT and SNEGSKA (reference sequence). The V and J ends lost 3 bases and 2 bases respectively, with 13 bases between them. The CDR3 sequence is CSARVAAGQETQYF. The CDR3 DNA reads as TGCAGTGCTAGGGTGGCCGCGGGGCAAGAGACCCAGTACTTC.

This clonotype was observed many times. The rearrangement uses TRBV5-1 and TRBJ1-2, with D maybe TRBD1 (5 bases). The CDR3 covers 15 residues. V was shortened by 0 bases and J by 4 bases, with 13 bases between the two germline ends. The V gene's germline CDR1 is SGHRS and CDR2 YFSETQ. The CDR3 is CASSLAGGQGYGYTF. DNA of the CDR3: TGCGCCAGCAGCTTGGCCGGCGGTCAGGGCTATGGCTACACCTTC.